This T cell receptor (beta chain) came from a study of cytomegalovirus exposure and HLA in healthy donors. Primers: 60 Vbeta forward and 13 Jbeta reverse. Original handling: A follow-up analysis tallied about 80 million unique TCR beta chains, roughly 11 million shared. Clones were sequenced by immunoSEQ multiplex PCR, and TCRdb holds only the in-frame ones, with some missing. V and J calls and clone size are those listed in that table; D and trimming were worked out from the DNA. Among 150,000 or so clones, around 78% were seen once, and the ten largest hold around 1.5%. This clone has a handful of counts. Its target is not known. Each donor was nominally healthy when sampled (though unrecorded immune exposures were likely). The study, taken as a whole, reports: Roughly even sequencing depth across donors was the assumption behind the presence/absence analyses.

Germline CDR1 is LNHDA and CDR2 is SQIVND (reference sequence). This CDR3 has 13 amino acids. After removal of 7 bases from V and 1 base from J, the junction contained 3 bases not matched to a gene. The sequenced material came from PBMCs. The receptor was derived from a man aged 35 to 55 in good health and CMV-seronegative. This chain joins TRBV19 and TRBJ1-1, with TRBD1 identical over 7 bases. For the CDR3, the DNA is TGTGCCAGTATGAGGGGGCCGAACACTGAAGCTTTCTTT. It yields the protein CASMRGPNTEAFF.